This T cell receptor beta chain was found in a study of beta chain features in type 1 diabetes. Donors underwent one heparinised blood draw, 95 to 150 mL on average. Sorting with CD45RO/CCR7/CD25/CD127/CD95/CD27 yielded naive, central memory, regulatory and stem-like memory CD4+ cells. The CDR3 spans 15 residues. The V gene lost 0 bases and the J gene lost 0 bases, with 9 bases spanning the gap. CDR1 and CDR2 (germline): SGHKS, YYEKEE (reference sequence). Details on this clone: Its specificity is unknown.

Expressed TCRB transcripts were sequenced, since all the RNA that had been isolated was reverse transcribed. Sequencing used immunoSEQ multiplex PCR; TCRdb keeps in-frame clones, though not all of them. Of some 270,000 clones listed, around 7.8% are singletons. Regarding the study as a whole: More deletions and fewer insertions at VDJ junctions were found in patients with type 1 diabetes. A potential PCR bias toward shorter templates would be equal in patient and control samples.

The sample consisted of central memory CD4+ T cells from blood. This sequence originates from a woman younger than 35 in good health. This rearrangement joins TRBV5-5 to TRBJ1-1, with no clear D. The CDR3 sequence: CASSLGPLVNTEAFF. The CDR3 nucleotides read TGTGCCAGCAGCTTGGGTCCCCTTGTGAACACTGAAGCTTTCTTT.